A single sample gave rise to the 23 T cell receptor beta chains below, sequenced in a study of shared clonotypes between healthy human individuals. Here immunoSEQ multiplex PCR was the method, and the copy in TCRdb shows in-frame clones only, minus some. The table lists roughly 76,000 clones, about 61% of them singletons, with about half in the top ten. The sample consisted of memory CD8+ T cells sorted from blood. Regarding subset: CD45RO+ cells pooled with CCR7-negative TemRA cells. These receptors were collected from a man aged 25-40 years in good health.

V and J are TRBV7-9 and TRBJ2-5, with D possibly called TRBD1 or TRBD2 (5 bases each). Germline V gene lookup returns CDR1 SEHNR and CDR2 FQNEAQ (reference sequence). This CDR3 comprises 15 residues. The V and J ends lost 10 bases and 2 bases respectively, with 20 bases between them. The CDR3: CAIPTGRGSQETQYF. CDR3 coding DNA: TGTGCCATACCTACCGGACGGGGCTCTCAAGAGACCCAGTACTTC.

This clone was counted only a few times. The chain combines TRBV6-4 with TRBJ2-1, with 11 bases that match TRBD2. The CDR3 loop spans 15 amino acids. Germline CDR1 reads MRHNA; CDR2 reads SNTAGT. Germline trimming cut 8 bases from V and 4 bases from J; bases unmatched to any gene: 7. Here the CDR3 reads CASGSGTSGYNEQFF. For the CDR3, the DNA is TGTGCCAGCGGCTCCGGGACTAGCGGATACAATGAGCAGTTCTTC.

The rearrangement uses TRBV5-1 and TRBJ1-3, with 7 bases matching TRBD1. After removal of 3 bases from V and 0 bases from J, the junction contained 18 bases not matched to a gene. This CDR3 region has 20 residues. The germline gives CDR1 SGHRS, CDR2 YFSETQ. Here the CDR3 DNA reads TGCGCCAGCAGCTCAACCTCGGGACAGACGATGGAGAGCTCTGGAAACACCATATATTTT. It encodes CASSSTSGQTMESSGNTIYF. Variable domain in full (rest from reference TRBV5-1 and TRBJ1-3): KAGVTQTPRYLIKTRGQQVTLSCSPISGHRSVSWYQQTPGQGLQFLFEYFSETQRNKGNFPGRFSGRQFSNSRSEMNVSTLELGDSALYLCASSSTSGQTMESSGNTIYFGEGSWLTVV.

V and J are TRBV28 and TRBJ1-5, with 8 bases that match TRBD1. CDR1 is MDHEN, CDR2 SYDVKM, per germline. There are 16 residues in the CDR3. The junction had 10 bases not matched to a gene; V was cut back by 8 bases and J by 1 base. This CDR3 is CASWPRYRGSNQPQHF. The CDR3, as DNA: TGTGCCAGCTGGCCCCGATACAGGGGGAGCAATCAGCCCCAGCATTTT.

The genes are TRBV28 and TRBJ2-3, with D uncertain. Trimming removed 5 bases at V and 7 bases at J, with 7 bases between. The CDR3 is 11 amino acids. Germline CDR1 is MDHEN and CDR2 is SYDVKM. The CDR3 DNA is TGTGCCAGCAGTGCAGCCTATACGCAGTATTTT. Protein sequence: CASSAAYTQYF.

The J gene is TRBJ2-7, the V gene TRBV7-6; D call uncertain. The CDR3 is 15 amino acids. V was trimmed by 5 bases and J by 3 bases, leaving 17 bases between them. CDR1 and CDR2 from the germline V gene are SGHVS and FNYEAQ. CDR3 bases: TGTGCCAGCAGCAGCTTCCCACATGGGGTCTACGAGCAGTACTTC. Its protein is CASSSFPHGVYEQYF.

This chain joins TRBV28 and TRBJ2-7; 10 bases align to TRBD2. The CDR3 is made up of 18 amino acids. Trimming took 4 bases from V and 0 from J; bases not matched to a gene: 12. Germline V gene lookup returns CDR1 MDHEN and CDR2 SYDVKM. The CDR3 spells CASSSAPGLAPSSYEQYF. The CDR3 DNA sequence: TGTGCCAGCAGTTCAGCGCCGGGACTAGCGCCGAGCTCCTACGAGCAGTACTTC.

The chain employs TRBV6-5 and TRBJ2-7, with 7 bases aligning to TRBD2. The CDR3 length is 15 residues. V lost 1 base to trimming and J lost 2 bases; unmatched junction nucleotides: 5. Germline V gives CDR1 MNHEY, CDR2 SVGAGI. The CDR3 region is CASSYFLAETYEQYF. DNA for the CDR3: TGTGCCAGCAGTTACTTCCTAGCGGAGACCTACGAGCAGTACTTC.

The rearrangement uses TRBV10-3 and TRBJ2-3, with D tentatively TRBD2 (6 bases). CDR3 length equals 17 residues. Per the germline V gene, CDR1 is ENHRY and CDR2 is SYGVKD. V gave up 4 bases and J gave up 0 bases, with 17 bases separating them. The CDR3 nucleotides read TGTGCCATCAGTGCTGGGCGGGACCTCTCTAGCACAGATACGCAGTATTTT. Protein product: CAISAGRDLSSTDTQYF.

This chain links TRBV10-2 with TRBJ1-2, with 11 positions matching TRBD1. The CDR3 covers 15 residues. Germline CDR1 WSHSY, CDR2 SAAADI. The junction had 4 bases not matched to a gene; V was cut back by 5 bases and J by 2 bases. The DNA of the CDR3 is TGCGCCAGCAGTTCCGGGACAGGGGGGAACTATGGCTACACCTTC. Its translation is CASSSGTGGNYGYTF.

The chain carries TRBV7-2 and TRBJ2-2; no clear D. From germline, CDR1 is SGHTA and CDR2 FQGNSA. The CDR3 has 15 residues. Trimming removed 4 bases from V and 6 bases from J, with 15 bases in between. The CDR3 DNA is TGTGCCAGCAGCTCACGCGACCCCTTATCCGGGGAGCTGTTTTTT. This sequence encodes CASSSRDPLSGELFF.

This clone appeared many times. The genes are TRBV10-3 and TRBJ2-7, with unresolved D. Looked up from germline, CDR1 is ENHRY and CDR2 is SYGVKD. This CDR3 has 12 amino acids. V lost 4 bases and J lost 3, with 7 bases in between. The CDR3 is CAISVQGYEQYF. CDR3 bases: TGTGCCATCAGTGTCCAAGGCTACGAGCAGTACTTC.

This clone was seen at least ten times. The CDR3 region is CASSDSVQSTDTQYF. CDR3 sequence (DNA): TGTGCCAGCAGTGACTCAGTACAGTCCACAGATACGCAGTATTTT. V gene TRBV6-4 combines with J gene TRBJ2-3; D unresolved. CDR3 length: 15 residues. The V gene lost 0 bases and the J gene lost 2 bases, with 9 bases spanning the gap. Germline CDR1 is MRHNA and CDR2 is SNTAGT.

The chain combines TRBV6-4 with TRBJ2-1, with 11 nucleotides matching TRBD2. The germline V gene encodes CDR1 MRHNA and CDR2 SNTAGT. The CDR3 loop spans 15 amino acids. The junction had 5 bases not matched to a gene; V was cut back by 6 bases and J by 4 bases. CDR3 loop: CASSVAGGDYNEQFF. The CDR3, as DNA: TGTGCCAGCAGCGTAGCGGGAGGGGATTACAATGAGCAGTTCTTC.

CDR3 nucleotides: TGCGCCAGCAGCCAGGCTCAGGGGCACACCGGGGAGCTGTTTTTT. Translated: CASSQAQGHTGELFF. V usage is TRBV4-1 and J usage is TRBJ2-2; D perhaps matches TRBD1 (6 bases). With 3 bases removed from V and 3 bases from J, the gap between germline ends came to 11 bases. The germline V gene has CDR1 MGHRA and CDR2 YSYEKL. CDR3 length equals 15 residues.

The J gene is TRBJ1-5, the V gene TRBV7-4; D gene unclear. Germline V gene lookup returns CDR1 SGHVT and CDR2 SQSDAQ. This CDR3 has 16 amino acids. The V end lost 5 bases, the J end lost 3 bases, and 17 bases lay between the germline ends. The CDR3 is CASSTVGVGINQPQHF. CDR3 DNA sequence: TGTGCCAGCAGCACCGTCGGGGTCGGTATCAATCAGCCCCAGCATTTT.

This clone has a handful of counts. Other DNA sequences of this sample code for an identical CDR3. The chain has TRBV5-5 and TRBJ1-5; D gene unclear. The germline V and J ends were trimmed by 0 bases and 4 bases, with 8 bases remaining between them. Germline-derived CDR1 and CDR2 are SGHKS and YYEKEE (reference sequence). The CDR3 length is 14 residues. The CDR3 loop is CASSLEAGNQPQHF. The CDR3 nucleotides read TGTGCCAGCAGCTTGGAAGCCGGTAATCAGCCCCAGCATTTT.

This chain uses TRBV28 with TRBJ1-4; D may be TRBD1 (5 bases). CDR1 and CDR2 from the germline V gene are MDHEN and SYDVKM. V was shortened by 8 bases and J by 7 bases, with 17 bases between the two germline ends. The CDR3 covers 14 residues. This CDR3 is CASQEGNSPEKLFF. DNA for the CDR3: TGTGCCAGCCAGGAGGGGAATTCTCCTGAAAAACTGTTTTTT.

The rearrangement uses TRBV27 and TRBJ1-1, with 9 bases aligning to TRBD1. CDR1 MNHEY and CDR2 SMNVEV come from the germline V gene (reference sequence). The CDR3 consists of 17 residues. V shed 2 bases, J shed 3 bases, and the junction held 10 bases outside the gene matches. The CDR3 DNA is TGTGCCAGCAGTTTAAAGGGACCCGGGACAGGGTACACTGAAGCTTTCTTT. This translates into CASSLKGPGTGYTEAFF.

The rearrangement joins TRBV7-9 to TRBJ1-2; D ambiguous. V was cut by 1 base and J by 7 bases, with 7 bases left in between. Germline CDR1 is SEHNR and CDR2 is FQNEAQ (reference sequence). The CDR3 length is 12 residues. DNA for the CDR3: TGTGCCAGCAGCTTAGGTAGCGGTGGCTACACCTTC. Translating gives CASSLGSGGYTF. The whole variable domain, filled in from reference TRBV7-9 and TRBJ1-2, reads DTGVSQNPRHKITKRGQNVTFRCDPISEHNRLYWYRQTLGQGPEFLTYFQNEAQLEKSRLLSDRFSAERPKGSFSTLEIQRTEQGDSAMYLCASSLGSGGYTFGSGTRLTVV.

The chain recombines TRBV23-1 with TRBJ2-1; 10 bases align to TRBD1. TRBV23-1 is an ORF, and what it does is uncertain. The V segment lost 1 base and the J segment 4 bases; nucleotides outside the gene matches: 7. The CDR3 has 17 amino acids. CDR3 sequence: CASSQFPGTGAYNEQFF. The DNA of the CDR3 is TGCGCCAGCAGTCAATTCCCCGGGACAGGGGCATACAATGAGCAGTTCTTC.

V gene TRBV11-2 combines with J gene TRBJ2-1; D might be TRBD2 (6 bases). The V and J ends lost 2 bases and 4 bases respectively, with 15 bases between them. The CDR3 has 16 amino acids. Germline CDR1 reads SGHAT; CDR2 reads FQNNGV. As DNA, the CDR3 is TGTGCCAGCAGCTTAATAGGCGGGACCTCTTACAATGAGCAGTTCTTC. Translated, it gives CASSLIGGTSYNEQFF.

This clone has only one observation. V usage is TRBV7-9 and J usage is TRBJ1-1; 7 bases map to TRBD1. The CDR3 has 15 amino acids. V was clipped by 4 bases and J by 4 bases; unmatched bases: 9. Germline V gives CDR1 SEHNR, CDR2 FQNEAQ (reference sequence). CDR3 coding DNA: TGTGCCAGCAGCTCGACAGGGTGGTTGATCACTGAAGCTTTCTTT. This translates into CASSSTGWLITEAFF.